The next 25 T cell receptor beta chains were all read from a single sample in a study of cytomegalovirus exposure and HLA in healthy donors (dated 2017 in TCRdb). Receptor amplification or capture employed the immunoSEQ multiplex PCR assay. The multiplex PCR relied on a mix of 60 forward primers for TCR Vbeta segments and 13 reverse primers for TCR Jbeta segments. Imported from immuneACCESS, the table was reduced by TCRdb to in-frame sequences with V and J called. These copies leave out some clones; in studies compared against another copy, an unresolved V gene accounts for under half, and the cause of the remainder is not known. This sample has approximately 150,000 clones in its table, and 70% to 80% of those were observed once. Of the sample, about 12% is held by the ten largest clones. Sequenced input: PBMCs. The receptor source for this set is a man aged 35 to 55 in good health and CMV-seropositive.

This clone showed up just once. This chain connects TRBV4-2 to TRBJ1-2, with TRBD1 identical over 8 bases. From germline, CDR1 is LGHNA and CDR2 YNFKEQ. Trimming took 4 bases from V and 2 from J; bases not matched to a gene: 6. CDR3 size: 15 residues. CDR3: CASSPDRAANYGYTF. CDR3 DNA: TGTGCCAGCAGCCCGGACAGGGCCGCGAACTATGGCTACACCTTC.

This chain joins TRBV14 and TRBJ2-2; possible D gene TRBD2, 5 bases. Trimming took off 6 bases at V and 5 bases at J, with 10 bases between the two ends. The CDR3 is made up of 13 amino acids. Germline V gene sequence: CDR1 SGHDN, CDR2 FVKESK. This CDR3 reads CASRASRTGELFF. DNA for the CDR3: TGTGCCAGCAGGGCTAGCAGGACCGGGGAGCTGTTTTTT. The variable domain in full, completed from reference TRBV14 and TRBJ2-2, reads EAGVTQFPSHSVIEKGQTVTLRCDPISGHDNLYWYRRVMGKEIKFLLHFVKESKQDESGMPNNRFLAERTGGTYSTLKVQPAELEDSGVYFCASRASRTGELFFGEGSRLTVL.

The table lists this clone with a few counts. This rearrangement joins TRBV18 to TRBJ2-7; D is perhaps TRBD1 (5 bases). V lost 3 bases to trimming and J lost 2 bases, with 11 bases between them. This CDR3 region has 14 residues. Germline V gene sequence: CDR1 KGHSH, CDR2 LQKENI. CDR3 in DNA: TGTGCCAGCTCACCGGGCAGGGTCGCCTACGAGCAGTACTTC. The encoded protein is CASSPGRVAYEQYF.

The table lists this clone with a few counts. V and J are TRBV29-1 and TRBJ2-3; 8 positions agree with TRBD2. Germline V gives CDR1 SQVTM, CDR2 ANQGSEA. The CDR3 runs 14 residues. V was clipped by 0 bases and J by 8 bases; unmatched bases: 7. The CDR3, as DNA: TGCAGCGTTGAAGATGGGACTAGTGGGGGTACGCAGTATTTT. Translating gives CSVEDGTSGGTQYF.

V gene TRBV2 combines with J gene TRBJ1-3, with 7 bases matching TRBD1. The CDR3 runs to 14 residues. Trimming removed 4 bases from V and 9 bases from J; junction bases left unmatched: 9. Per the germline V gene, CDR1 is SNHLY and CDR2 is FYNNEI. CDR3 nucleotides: TGTGCCAGCAGTGCCGGACAGGCCCTTGGCACCATATATTTT. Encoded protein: CASSAGQALGTIYF.

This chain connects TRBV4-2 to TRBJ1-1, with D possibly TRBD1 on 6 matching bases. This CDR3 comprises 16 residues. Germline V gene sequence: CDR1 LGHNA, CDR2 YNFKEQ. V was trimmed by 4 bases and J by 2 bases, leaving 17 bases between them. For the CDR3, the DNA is TGTGCCAGCAGCCTCAGCCCCGGACAGCTTAACACTGAAGCTTTCTTT. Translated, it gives CASSLSPGQLNTEAFF.

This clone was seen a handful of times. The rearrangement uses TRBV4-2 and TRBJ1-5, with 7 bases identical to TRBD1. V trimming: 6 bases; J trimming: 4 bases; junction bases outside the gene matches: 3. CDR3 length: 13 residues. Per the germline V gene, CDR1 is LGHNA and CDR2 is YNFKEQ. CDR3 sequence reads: CASSGQANQPQHF. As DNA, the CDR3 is TGTGCCAGCAGTGGACAGGCGAATCAGCCCCAGCATTTT.

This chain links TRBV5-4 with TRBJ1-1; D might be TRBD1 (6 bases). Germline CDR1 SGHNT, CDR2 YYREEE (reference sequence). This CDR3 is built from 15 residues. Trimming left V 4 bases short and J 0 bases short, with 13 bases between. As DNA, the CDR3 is TGTGCCAGCAGCCAGGGGTGGGGCATGAACACTGAAGCTTTCTTT. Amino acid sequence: CASSQGWGMNTEAFF.

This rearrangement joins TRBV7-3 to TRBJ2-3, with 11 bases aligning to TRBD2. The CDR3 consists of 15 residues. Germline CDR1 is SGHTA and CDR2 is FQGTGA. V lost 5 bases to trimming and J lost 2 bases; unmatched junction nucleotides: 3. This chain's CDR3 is CASSQLAGDTDTQYF. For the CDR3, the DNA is TGTGCCAGCAGCCAACTAGCGGGGGACACAGATACGCAGTATTTT. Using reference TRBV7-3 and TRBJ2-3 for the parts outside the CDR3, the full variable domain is GAGVSQTPSNKVTEKGKYVELRCDPISGHTALYWYRQSLGQGPEFLIYFQGTGAADDSGLPNDRFFAVRPEGSVSTLKIQRTERGDSAVYLCASSQLAGDTDTQYFGPGTRLTVL.

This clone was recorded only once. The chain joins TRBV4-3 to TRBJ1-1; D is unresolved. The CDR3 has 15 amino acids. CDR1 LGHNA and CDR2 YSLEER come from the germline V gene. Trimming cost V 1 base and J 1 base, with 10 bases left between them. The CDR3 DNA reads TGCGCCAGCAGCCAAGCGCCAAGCGGGAACACTGAAGCTTTCTTT. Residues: CASSQAPSGNTEAFF.

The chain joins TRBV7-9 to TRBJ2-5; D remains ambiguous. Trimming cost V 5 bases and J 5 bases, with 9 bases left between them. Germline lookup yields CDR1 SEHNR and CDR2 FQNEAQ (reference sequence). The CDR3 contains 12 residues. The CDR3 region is CASSPGWETQYF. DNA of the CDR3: TGTGCCAGCAGCCCCGGTTGGGAGACCCAGTACTTC. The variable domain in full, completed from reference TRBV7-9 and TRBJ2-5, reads DTGVSQNPRHKITKRGQNVTFRCDPISEHNRLYWYRQTLGQGPEFLTYFQNEAQLEKSRLLSDRFSAERPKGSFSTLEIQRTEQGDSAMYLCASSPGWETQYFGPGTRLLVL.

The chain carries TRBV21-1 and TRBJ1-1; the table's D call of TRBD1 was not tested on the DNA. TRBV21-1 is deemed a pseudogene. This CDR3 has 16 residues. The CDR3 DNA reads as TGTGCCAGCAGCAAAGAGGGGGGACAGGCTGCCGACCAAGCTTTCTTT. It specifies CASSKEGGQAADQAFF.

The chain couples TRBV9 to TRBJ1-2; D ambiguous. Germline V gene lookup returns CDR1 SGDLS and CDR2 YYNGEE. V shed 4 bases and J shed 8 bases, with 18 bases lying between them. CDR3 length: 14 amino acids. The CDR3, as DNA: TGTGCCAGCAGCACCGCGGGTCGAGACGGGGGCTACACCTTC. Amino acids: CASSTAGRDGGYTF.

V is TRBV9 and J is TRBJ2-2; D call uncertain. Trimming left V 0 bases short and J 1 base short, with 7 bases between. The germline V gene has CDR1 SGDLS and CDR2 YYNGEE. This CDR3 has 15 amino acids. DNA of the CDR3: TGTGCCAGCAGCGTAGAACATGAGAACACCGGGGAGCTGTTTTTT. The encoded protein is CASSVEHENTGELFF.

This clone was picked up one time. CDR3 sequence reads: CASRSLAGADEQYF. Written as DNA, the CDR3 is TGTGCCAGCAGGTCCCTAGCGGGAGCGGATGAGCAGTACTTC. The rearrangement joins TRBV13 to TRBJ2-7, with 10 bases fitting TRBD2. The ends lost 6 bases at V and 7 bases at J; junction bases unmatched: 9. CDR3 length: 14 residues. Germline values: CDR1 PRHDT, CDR2 FYEKMQ (reference sequence).

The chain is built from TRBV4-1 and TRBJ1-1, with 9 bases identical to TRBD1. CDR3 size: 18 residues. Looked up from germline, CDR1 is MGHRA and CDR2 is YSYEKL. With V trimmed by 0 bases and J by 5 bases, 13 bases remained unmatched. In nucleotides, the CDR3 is TGCGCCAGCAGCCAAGATGGAGCAGGGGACAGGGTGTGGACTGAAGCTTTCTTT. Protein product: CASSQDGAGDRVWTEAFF.

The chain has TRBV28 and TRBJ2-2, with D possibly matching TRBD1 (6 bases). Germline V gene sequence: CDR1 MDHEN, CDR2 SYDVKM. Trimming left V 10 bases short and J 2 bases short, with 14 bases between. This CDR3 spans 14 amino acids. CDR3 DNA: TGTGCCATCAAACAGGGCACCAACACCGGGGAGCTGTTTTTT. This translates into CAIKQGTNTGELFF.

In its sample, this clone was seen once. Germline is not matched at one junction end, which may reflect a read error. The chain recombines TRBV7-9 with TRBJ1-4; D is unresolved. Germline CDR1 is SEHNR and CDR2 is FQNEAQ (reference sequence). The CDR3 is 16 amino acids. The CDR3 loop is CSSSFSGRGTNEKLFF. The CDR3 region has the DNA TGTTCCAGCAGCTTTAGTGGGCGCGGGACTAATGAAAAACTGTTTTTT.

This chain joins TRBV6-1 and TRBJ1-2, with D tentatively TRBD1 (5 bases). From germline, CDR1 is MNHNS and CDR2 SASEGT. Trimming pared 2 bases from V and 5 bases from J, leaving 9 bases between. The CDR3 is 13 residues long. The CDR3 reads CASSEFGGYGYTF. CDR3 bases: TGTGCCAGCAGTGAATTTGGGGGGTATGGCTACACCTTC.

The CDR3 protein is CASSDSTGGINIQYF. For the CDR3, the DNA is TGCGCCAGCAGTGACTCTACAGGGGGCATAAACATTCAGTACTTC. This chain links TRBV10-1 with TRBJ2-4; 9 bases map to TRBD1. Germline V gives CDR1 WNHNN, CDR2 SYGVQD (reference sequence). Trimming removed 3 bases from V and 6 bases from J; junction bases left unmatched: 6. CDR3 length equals 15 residues.

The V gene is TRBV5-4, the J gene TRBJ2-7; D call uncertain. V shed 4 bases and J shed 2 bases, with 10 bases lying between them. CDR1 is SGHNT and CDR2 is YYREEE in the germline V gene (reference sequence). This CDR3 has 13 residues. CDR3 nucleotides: TGTGCCAGCAGCCTCTTGGGCGCCTACGAGCAGTACTTC. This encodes CASSLLGAYEQYF.

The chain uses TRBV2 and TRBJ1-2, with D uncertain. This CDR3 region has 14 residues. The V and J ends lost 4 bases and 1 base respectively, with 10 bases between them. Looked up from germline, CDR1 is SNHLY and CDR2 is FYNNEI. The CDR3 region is CASSAAGDNYGYTF. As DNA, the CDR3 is TGTGCCAGCAGTGCGGCCGGGGATAACTATGGCTACACCTTC.

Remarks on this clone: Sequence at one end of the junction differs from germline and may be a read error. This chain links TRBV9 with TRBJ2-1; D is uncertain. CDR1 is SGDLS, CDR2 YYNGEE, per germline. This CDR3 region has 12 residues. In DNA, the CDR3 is TGTGCCGGCAGCGTCCGAGGAAATGAGCAGTTCTTC. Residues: CAGSVRGNEQFF.

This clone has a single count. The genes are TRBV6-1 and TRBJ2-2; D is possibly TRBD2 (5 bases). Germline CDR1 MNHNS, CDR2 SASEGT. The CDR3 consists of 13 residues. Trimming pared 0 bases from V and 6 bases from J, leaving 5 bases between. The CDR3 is CASSEARAGELFF. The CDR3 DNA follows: TGTGCCAGCAGTGAAGCGAGGGCCGGGGAGCTGTTTTTT.

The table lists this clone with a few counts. CDR3 coding DNA: TGTGCCAGCAGCTTGGCGGCTGAAGCTTTCTTT. Encoded protein: CASSLAAEAFF. The V gene is TRBV5-8, the J gene TRBJ1-1; D ambiguous. V was cut by 0 bases and J by 6 bases, with 3 bases left in between. Germline V lookup: CDR1 SGHTS, CDR2 YDEGEE. The CDR3 sequence is 11 residues long.